The 16 T cell receptor beta chains listed next were all sequenced from one sample in a study of OX40 agonist ivuxolimab in advanced cancers. Sequencing used immunoSEQ multiplex PCR; TCRdb keeps in-frame clones, though not all of them. The sample gives 35,000 to 40,000 clones, about 82% of which show up once; 20% to 25% is in the top ten. This material consisted of CD4+ or CD8+ T cells sorted from blood, taken in a trial of the OX40 agonist ivuxolimab. The source of these receptors is an adult with an advanced solid tumor such as melanoma, head and neck, liver or kidney cancer.

The V call is TRBV9, the J call TRBJ2-3; D ambiguous. The CDR3 is 13 amino acids. The V gene lost 1 base and the J gene lost 0 bases, with 3 bases spanning the gap. Germline CDR1 is SGDLS and CDR2 is YYNGEE. Written as DNA, the CDR3 is TGTGCCAGCAGCGTAAGTAGCACAGATACGCAGTATTTT. This sequence encodes CASSVSSTDTQYF.

The chain joins TRBV6-1 to TRBJ2-1; 12 bases fit TRBD2. CDR1 and CDR2 (germline): MNHNS, SASEGT. This CDR3 region has 14 residues. V lost 8 bases, J lost 6 bases, and 5 bases stayed unmatched. The CDR3 DNA sequence: TGTGCCAGCGGAGGACTAGCGGGGTCCAATGAGCAGTTCTTC. It translates to CASGGLAGSNEQFF.

The V gene is TRBV15, the J gene TRBJ2-3; a possible D gene is TRBD2 (5 bases). The CDR3 runs 16 residues. V was shortened by 3 bases and J by 3 bases, with 16 bases between the two germline ends. CDR1 and CDR2 from the germline V gene are LNHNV and YYDKDF (reference sequence). CDR3 sequence reads: CATSSQAGPLTDTQYF. DNA for the CDR3: TGTGCCACCAGCAGTCAGGCGGGCCCACTGACAGATACGCAGTATTTT.

J is TRBJ1-6 and V is TRBV7-9, with 7 positions matching TRBD1. Germline CDR1 is SEHNR and CDR2 is FQNEAQ (reference sequence). With V trimmed by 1 base and J by 0 bases, 9 bases remained unmatched. CDR3 length: 19 amino acids. The CDR3 nucleotides are TGTGCCAGCAGCTTAGGGGACAGACAATTCAGCTCCTATAATTCACCCCTCCACTTT. Amino acid sequence: CASSLGDRQFSSYNSPLHF.

V is TRBV7-3 and J is TRBJ2-3; TRBD2 might be the D (6 bases). The V gene lost 6 bases and the J gene lost 2 bases, with 15 bases spanning the gap. This CDR3 spans 15 amino acids. CDR1 SGHTA and CDR2 FQGTGA come from the germline V gene. The CDR3 region has the DNA TGTGCCAGCAGGGGAGGACTGGACGACACAGATACGCAGTATTTT. Its translation: CASRGGLDDTDTQYF.

CDR3 in DNA: TGTGCCATCAGTGATGTGGGAGGGGCTAACATTCAGTACTTC. As protein: CAISDVGGANIQYF. The chain is built from TRBV10-3 and TRBJ2-4; 7 bases fit TRBD2. Germline V gene data show CDR1 as ENHRY and CDR2 as SYGVKD. The CDR3 is 14 amino acids. V shed 3 bases and J 7 bases; nucleotides not matched to a gene: 6.

The CDR3 reads CASSPVAGAITGELFF. CDR3 coding DNA: TGTGCCAGCAGCCCGGTAGCGGGAGCGATCACCGGGGAGCTGTTTTTT. The rearrangement links TRBV2 to TRBJ2-2, with 9 bases identical to TRBD2. This CDR3 is 16 amino acids long. Germline CDR1 SNHLY, CDR2 FYNNEI. Unmatched junction bases numbered 9, after V lost 6 bases and J lost 4 bases.

This chain links TRBV30 with TRBJ2-2; 9 bases agree with TRBD2. This CDR3 has 16 residues. V was clipped by 3 bases and J by 4 bases; unmatched bases: 9. In germline, CDR1 is GTSNPN, CDR2 SVGIG (reference sequence). The DNA of the CDR3 is TGTGCCTGGAGCGGTCTTAGCGGGAGTCGCACCGGGGAGCTGTTTTTT. This sequence encodes CAWSGLSGSRTGELFF.

With regard to this clone: The sample carries other DNA sequences with the same CDR3. This sequence joins TRBV4-1 and TRBJ2-1; no clear D. The CDR3 has 12 residues. Germline loops: CDR1 MGHRA, CDR2 YSYEKL. V was pared by 1 base and J by 16 bases, with 14 bases between. CDR3 region: CASSQVSESRFF. The CDR3 DNA is TGCGCCAGCAGCCAAGTTTCTGAGTCTCGATTCTTC.

The chain employs TRBV5-1 and TRBJ2-5; TRBD2 aligns across 13 bases. The CDR3 is made up of 15 amino acids. J lost 4 bases, V lost 0 bases, and 0 bases had no gene match. The germline gives CDR1 SGHRS, CDR2 YFSETQ. As DNA, the CDR3 is TGCGCCAGCAGCTTGGGACTAGCGGGGGGAGAGACCCAGTACTTC. It is translated as CASSLGLAGGETQYF.

Concerning this clone itself: This specimen includes other DNA sequences encoding the same CDR3. The chain combines TRBV5-1 with TRBJ2-5; 7 positions agree with TRBD2. CDR1 and CDR2 from the germline V gene are SGHRS and YFSETQ. J gave up 1 base and V 4 bases, and 4 bases lay outside the gene matches. This CDR3 region has 14 residues. This chain's CDR3 is CASSLSSGQETQYF. The CDR3 DNA is TGCGCCAGCAGCCTATCTAGCGGCCAAGAGACCCAGTACTTC.

The rearrangement uses TRBV10-3 and TRBJ2-5; D is unclear. CDR1 and CDR2 from the germline V gene are ENHRY and SYGVKD. V dropped 0 bases and J dropped 5 bases, with 7 bases sitting between them. This CDR3 contains 13 residues. The CDR3 is CAISESYRETQYF. CDR3 in DNA: TGTGCCATCAGTGAGTCGTATAGGGAGACCCAGTACTTC.

The chain is built from TRBV5-1 and TRBJ2-5; the match to TRBD2 covers 7 bases. V was pared by 0 bases and J by 2 bases, with 1 base of the junction left unmatched. This CDR3 has 14 amino acids. Germline CDR1 SGHRS, CDR2 YFSETQ. This CDR3 reads CASSLALAQETQYF. For the CDR3, the DNA is TGCGCCAGCAGCTTGGCACTAGCGCAAGAGACCCAGTACTTC. The variable domain in full, with the rest retrieved from reference TRBV5-1 and TRBJ2-5, is KAGVTQTPRYLIKTRGQQVTLSCSPISGHRSVSWYQQTPGQGLQFLFEYFSETQRNKGNFPGRFSGRQFSNSRSEMNVSTLELGDSALYLCASSLALAQETQYFGPGTRLLVL.

The chain joins TRBV15 to TRBJ2-7; D possibly corresponds to TRBD2 (5 bases). The V end lost 3 bases, the J end lost 6 bases, and 12 bases lay between the germline ends. CDR3 length equals 13 residues. Germline V CDR1 and CDR2: LNHNV, YYDKDF (reference sequence). The CDR3 bases are TGTGCCACCAGCAGCGGGGTAGCCACCGAGCAGTACTTC. Protein product: CATSSGVATEQYF.

This chain connects TRBV5-4 to TRBJ1-4; the match to TRBD1 covers 10 bases. The CDR3 has 16 amino acids. Germline V CDR1 and CDR2: SGHNT, YYREEE (reference sequence). The V segment lost 2 bases and the J segment 4 bases; nucleotides outside the gene matches: 5. CDR3 sequence: CASSFPGQGDNEKLFF. The CDR3 nucleotides are TGTGCCAGCAGCTTTCCCGGACAGGGGGATAATGAAAAACTGTTTTTT.

The rearrangement joins TRBV10-3 to TRBJ1-3; D is uncertain. V dropped 6 bases and J dropped 2 bases, with 11 bases sitting between them. This CDR3 is built from 14 residues. The germline V gene encodes CDR1 ENHRY and CDR2 SYGVKD. The CDR3 loop is CAIRDRLPGNTIYF. As DNA, the CDR3 is TGTGCCATCAGGGATCGACTACCTGGAAACACCATATATTTT.